Listed below are T cell receptor beta chains from one sample, sequenced in a study of cytomegalovirus exposure and HLA in healthy donors. The table came from immunoSEQ multiplex PCR; TCRdb's copy has only in-frame clones and leaves some out. The table lists under 55,000 clones, around 70% of them singletons. Sequencing used PBMCs. The source is a woman between 45 and 65 years old in good health and CMV-seronegative. Both conserved end residues are part of each CDR3. The D gene is left open where the match is weak. A clone size is listed for some rows: how often the clone was seen (once, few, many), or a class if it is expanded.

NA	NA	TRBV19	TRBJ2-3	TGTGCCAGTAGTAGCGCGAGCACAGATACGCAGTATTTT	CASSSASTDTQYF
TRBD1	NA	TRBV2	TRBJ2-1	TGTGCCAGCAGGGGGACAGGGTTTATCAATGAGCAGTTCTTC	CASRGTGFINEQFF
TRBD1	NA	TRBV7-9	TRBJ2-5	TGTGCCAGCAGCCTTGGGACAGGGGTACAAGAGACCCAGTACTTC	CASSLGTGVQETQYF
TRBD2	NA	TRBV7-8	TRBJ2-7	TGTGCCAGCAGCTCCCCACCCGGGACTAGCGGGGGGGCCACCTACGAGCAGTACTTC	CASSSPPGTSGGATYEQYF
TRBD2	few	TRBV6-5	TRBJ2-2	TGTGCCAGCAGGCCCGGGACTAGACCCTCCGGGGAGCTGTTTTTT	CASRPGTRPSGELFF
NA	NA	TRBV18	TRBJ1-1	TGTGCCAGCTCACGAGGGACATTCAGCAACACTGAAGCTTTCTTT	CASSRGTFSNTEAFF
TRBD2	NA	TRBV4-2	TRBJ2-3	TGTGCCAGCAGCCAAGATGGGACTAGCGGGACAGATACGCAGTATTTT	CASSQDGTSGTDTQYF
NA	NA	TRBV5-1	TRBJ1-1	TGCGCCAGCAGCTCCCGGGACAAAATAGGGAATGAAGCTTTCTTT	CASSSRDKIGNEAFF
TRBD2	NA	TRBV29-1	TRBJ2-1	TGCAGCGTTGAAGGCCTAGCGGGGGCCTCGGGGGACAATGAGCAGTTCTTC	CSVEGLAGASGDNEQFF
TRBD1	NA	TRBV19	TRBJ1-5	TGTGCCAGTAGCTCTATTCTGGGACAGGGTAAGAATCAGCCCCAGCATTTT	CASSSILGQGKNQPQHF
TRBD2	NA	TRBV2	TRBJ2-1	TGTGCCAGCAATTTAGCGGGGGGGCCGGGCAATGAGCAGTTCTTC	CASNLAGGPGNEQFF
TRBD1	NA	TRBV5-5	TRBJ1-4	TGTGCCAGCAGCCTACACAGGGGCGCGGGGAACTTTAATGAAAAACTGTTTTTT	CASSLHRGAGNFNEKLFF